This is a list of T cell receptor beta chains from one sample in a study of molecular identifiers for immune sequencing clone quantification. TCRdb reprocessed the PCR reads via MiXCR and lists one record per CDR3 protein. This table has 460,000 or so distinct CDR3 sequences, roughly 26% appearing once. The sample taken for sequencing was naive CD8+ T cells from blood, with Jurkat cell RNA spiked in. These receptors all stem from a human donor in good health. Some libraries in this study had Jurkat cell RNA spiked in. The conserved cysteine and the conserved F or W are not part of the CDR3 here. Each record gives: J gene, V gene, CDR3 protein.

TRBJ2-7 TRBV7-9 ASRPSGGKAYEQY
TRBJ1-2 TRBV5-1 ASSSGPDNYGYT
TRBJ1-2 TRBV28 ASSLGQSYYGYT
TRBJ2-7 TRBV27 ASSLPGQGPHEQY
TRBJ1-5 TRBV25-1 ASSTQGVLQPQH
TRBJ2-3 TRBV12-3/TRBV12-4 ASSPYRGRTDTQY
TRBJ2-1 TRBV30 AWSVVASGLNEQF
TRBJ2-1 TRBV28 ASSPFSISDNEQF
TRBJ1-1 TRBV7-6 ASSLAPRGGTEAF
TRBJ1-1 TRBV7-6 ASSLRLTGGKNTEAF
TRBJ1-5 TRBV28 ASSGRQGAGSQPQH
TRBJ1-2 TRBV20-1 CARTKQGYGYT
TRBJ2-7 TRBV10-3 AISEGGEQY
TRBJ2-7 TRBV4-3 ASSQGQGGAPYEQY
TRBJ1-2 TRBV5-1 ASSLMGQIDPNYGYT
TRBJ1-1 TRBV20-1 SASEWENTEAF